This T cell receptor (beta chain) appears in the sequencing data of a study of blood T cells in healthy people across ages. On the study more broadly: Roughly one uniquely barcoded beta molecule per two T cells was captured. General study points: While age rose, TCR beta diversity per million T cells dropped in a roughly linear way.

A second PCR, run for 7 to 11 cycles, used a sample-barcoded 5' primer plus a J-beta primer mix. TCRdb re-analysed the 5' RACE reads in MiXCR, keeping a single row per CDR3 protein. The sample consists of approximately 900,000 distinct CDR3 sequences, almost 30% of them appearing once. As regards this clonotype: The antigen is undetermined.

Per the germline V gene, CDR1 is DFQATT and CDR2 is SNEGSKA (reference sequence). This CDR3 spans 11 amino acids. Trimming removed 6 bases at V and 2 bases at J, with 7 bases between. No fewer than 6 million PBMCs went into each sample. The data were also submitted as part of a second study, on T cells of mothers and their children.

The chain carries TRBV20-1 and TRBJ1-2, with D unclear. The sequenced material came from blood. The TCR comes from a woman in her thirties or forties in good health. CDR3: CSAADNYGYTF. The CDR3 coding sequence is TGCAGTGCCGCGGACAACTATGGCTACACCTTC.